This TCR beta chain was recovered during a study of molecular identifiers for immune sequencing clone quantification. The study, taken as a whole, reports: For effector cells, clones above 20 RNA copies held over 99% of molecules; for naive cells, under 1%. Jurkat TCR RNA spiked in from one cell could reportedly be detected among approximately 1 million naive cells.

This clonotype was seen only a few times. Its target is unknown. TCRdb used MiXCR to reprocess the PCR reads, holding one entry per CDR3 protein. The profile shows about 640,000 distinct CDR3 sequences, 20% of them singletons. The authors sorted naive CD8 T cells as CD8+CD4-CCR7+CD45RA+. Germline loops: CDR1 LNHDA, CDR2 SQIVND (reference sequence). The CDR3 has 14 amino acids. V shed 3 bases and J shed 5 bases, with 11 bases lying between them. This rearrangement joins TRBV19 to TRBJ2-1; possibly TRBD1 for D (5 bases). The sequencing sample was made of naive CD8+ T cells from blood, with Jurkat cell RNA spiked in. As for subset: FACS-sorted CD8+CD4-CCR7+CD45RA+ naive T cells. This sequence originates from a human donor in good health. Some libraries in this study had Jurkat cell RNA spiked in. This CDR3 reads CASSILTDDNEQFF. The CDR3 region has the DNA TGTGCCAGTAGTATCCTGACAGACGACAATGAGCAGTTCTTC.